The following is a TCR beta chain sequence with its context. V gave up 7 bases and J gave up 5 bases, with 11 bases separating them. The length of the CDR3 is 12 residues. Germline CDR1 LNHDA, CDR2 SQIVND (reference sequence). The sample belongs to a study of technical replicates of blood from several donors. The repertoire was sequenced with immunoSEQ multiplex PCR; TCRdb's copy has only in-frame clones and lacks some. The sample lists some 70,000 clones, 85% to 95% seen once, with roughly 0.4% in the top ten. This chain connects TRBV19 to TRBJ1-1; D unresolved. This sequence originates from a human donor in good health. Sequenced sample: T cells isolated from PBMCs. The CDR3 loop is CASTNTRTEAFF. In DNA, the CDR3 is TGTGCCAGTACCAACACACGAACTGAAGCTTTCTTT.